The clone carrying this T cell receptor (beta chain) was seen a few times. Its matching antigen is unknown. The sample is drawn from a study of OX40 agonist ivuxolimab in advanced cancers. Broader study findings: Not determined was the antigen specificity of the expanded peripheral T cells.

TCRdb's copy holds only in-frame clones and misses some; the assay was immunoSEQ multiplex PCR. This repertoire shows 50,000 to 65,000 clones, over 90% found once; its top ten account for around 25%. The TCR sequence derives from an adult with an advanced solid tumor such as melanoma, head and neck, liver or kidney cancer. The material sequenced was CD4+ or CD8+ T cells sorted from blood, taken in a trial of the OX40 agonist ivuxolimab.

The CDR3 DNA follows: TGTGCCAGCAGTGCCGAGCGGGAGGACACCGGGGAGCTGTTTTTT. Its protein product is CASSAEREDTGELFF. The V call is TRBV28, the J call TRBJ2-2; 9 bases agree with TRBD2. The germline V gene has CDR1 MDHEN and CDR2 SYDVKM. The CDR3 is 15 residues long. V lost 5 bases, J lost 3 bases, and 4 bases stayed unmatched.